A single sample gave rise to the 13 T cell receptor beta chains below, sequenced in a study of OX40 agonist ivuxolimab in advanced cancers. Repertoires were generated with immunoSEQ multiplex PCR, while TCRdb's copy carries only in-frame clones and drops some. The sample has 45,000 to 60,000 clones, approximately 86% seen once. This specimen was CD4+ or CD8+ T cells sorted from blood, taken in a trial of the OX40 agonist ivuxolimab. The source is an adult with an advanced solid tumor such as melanoma, head and neck, liver or kidney cancer.

The chain uses TRBV7-2 and TRBJ2-7; D is unresolved. V was trimmed by 5 bases and J by 2 bases, leaving 16 bases between them. Germline CDR1 is SGHTA and CDR2 is FQGNSA. CDR3 length: 15 residues. The CDR3 nucleotides are TGTGCCAGCAGCGCACGGACCCGCTCCCCCTACGAGCAGTACTTC. Its translation: CASSARTRSPYEQYF.

The V and J genes are TRBV18 and TRBJ2-2; no definite D call. The ends were cut back, 1 base at V and 7 bases at J, with 4 bases in the middle. This CDR3 comprises 12 residues. Germline-derived CDR1 and CDR2 are KGHSH and LQKENI. CDR3 loop: CASSPRIGELFF. In DNA, the CDR3 is TGTGCCAGCTCACCACGGATCGGGGAGCTGTTTTTT.

V is TRBV19 and J is TRBJ2-1; no reliable D call. The germline gives CDR1 LNHDA, CDR2 SQIVND (reference sequence). The CDR3 contains 11 residues. Trimming left V 4 bases short and J 8 bases short, with 6 bases between. The CDR3 loop is CASSKWDEQFF. CDR3 nucleotide sequence: TGTGCCAGTAGTAAGTGGGATGAGCAGTTCTTC.

This rearrangement joins TRBV7-9 to TRBJ2-1; tentative D call: TRBD2 (6 bases). This CDR3 has 15 residues. The germline V gene has CDR1 SEHNR and CDR2 FQNEAQ (reference sequence). Trimming shortened V by 1 base and J by 5 bases, and 12 bases separated the two germline ends. Here the CDR3 DNA reads TGTGCCAGCAGCTTAGGGAGGGTGGGGGACAATGAGCAGTTCTTC. This sequence encodes CASSLGRVGDNEQFF.

The chain carries TRBV11-1 and TRBJ2-2, with D unresolved. Looked up from germline, CDR1 is SGHAT and CDR2 is FQDESV (reference sequence). With 1 base removed from V and 0 bases from J, the gap between germline ends came to 6 bases. The CDR3 contains 15 residues. The CDR3 DNA is TGTGCCAGCAGCTTAGTGCAGACGAACACCGGGGAGCTGTTTTTT. This gives the protein CASSLVQTNTGELFF.

This chain's CDR3 is CASSLAGHWGYTF. DNA of the CDR3: TGTGCCAGCAGCTTAGCGGGCCATTGGGGCTACACCTTC. The chain combines TRBV11-2 with TRBJ1-2; D unclear. Trimming left V 1 base short and J 8 bases short, with 11 bases between. CDR1 and CDR2 from the germline V gene are SGHAT and FQNNGV. This CDR3 spans 13 amino acids.

The chain uses TRBV5-6 and TRBJ2-5; D unresolved. The CDR3 loop spans 12 amino acids. V was cut by 6 bases and J by 2 bases, with 8 bases left in between. The germline V gene encodes CDR1 SGHDT and CDR2 YYEEEE. The chain's CDR3 is CASTRTQETQYF. The CDR3, as DNA: TGTGCCAGCACCCGAACACAAGAGACCCAGTACTTC.

The chain recombines TRBV18 with TRBJ2-2, with 12 bases matching TRBD2. V trimming: 6 bases; J trimming: 3 bases; junction bases outside the gene matches: 5. Germline CDR1 is KGHSH and CDR2 is LQKENI. This CDR3 comprises 16 residues. CDR3 amino acids: CASSPRLAGDTGELFF. The CDR3, as DNA: TGTGCCAGCTCCCCAAGACTAGCGGGAGACACCGGGGAGCTGTTTTTT. The full variable domain, with the rest looked up from reference TRBV18 and TRBJ2-2, is NAGVMQNPRHLVRRRGQEARLRCSPMKGHSHVYWYRQLPEEGLKFMVYLQKENIIDESGMPKERFSAEFPKEGPSILRIQQVVRGDSAAYFCASSPRLAGDTGELFFGEGSRLTVL.

The sample holds one count of this clone. This chain joins TRBV4-2 and TRBJ1-5; D ambiguous. V gave up 0 bases and J gave up 0 bases, with 9 bases separating them. In germline, CDR1 is LGHNA, CDR2 YNFKEQ. The CDR3 spans 16 residues. CDR3 sequence reads: CASSQESAPSNQPQHF. The CDR3 DNA follows: TGTGCCAGCAGCCAAGAGTCGGCGCCTAGCAATCAGCCCCAGCATTTT.

The chain has TRBV28 and TRBJ1-5; D unresolved. Germline loops: CDR1 MDHEN, CDR2 SYDVKM. The CDR3 runs 21 residues. Trimming pared 1 base from V and 4 bases from J, leaving 29 bases between. The CDR3 is CASSLSSASDLGYWGNQPQHF. CDR3 nucleotides: TGTGCCAGCAGTTTATCTAGCGCTTCAGACCTAGGGTACTGGGGTAATCAGCCCCAGCATTTT. Drawing the rest from reference TRBV28 and TRBJ1-5, the complete variable domain is DVKVTQSSRYLVKRTGEKVFLECVQDMDHENMFWYRQDPGLGLRLIYFSYDVKMKEKGDIPEGYSVSREKKERFSLILESASTNQTSMYLCASSLSSASDLGYWGNQPQHFGDGTRLSIL.

The chain links TRBV6-5 to TRBJ1-1; D is perhaps TRBD1 (6 bases). Germline V lookup: CDR1 MNHEY, CDR2 SVGAGI. The V and J ends lost 6 bases and 5 bases respectively, with 19 bases between them. This CDR3 comprises 15 residues. The chain's CDR3 is CASSLRRGGGTEAFF. The CDR3 nucleotides read TGTGCCAGCAGCCTCCGGAGAGGGGGAGGAACTGAAGCTTTCTTT.

The rearrangement joins TRBV9 to TRBJ2-6; D unclear. Germline CDR1 and CDR2: SGDLS and YYNGEE. The CDR3 length is 15 residues. V lost 0 bases to trimming and J lost 1 base, with 5 bases between them. CDR3 loop: CASSVGNSGANVLTF. The CDR3 region has the DNA TGTGCCAGCAGCGTAGGAAATTCTGGGGCCAACGTCCTGACTTTC.

The chain links TRBV18 to TRBJ2-3, with D possibly matching TRBD2 (5 bases). V was pared by 3 bases and J by 5 bases, with 15 bases between. This CDR3 has 15 residues. Per the germline V gene, CDR1 is KGHSH and CDR2 is LQKENI. This CDR3 reads CASSPQRGVGDTQYF. CDR3 DNA sequence: TGTGCCAGCTCACCCCAACGGGGAGTGGGAGATACGCAGTATTTT.